One sample yielded the 28 T cell receptor beta chains listed below, sequenced in a study of monozygotic twins with inflammatory bowel disease. Reprocessing the 5' RACE reads, TCRdb reports a single entry for every CDR3 protein and omits DNA. The record lists about 380,000 distinct CDR3 sequences, of which the ten most abundant hold 2.5% to 3%. Input material: blood. These receptors were collected from a human donor with ulcerative colitis or Crohn's disease, or a healthy co-twin of an affected twin (not recorded which).

The chain carries TRBV29-1 and TRBJ2-5. CDR1 SQVTM and CDR2 ANQGSEA come from the germline V gene. This CDR3 has 14 residues. The CDR3 loop reads CSVEDVYTQETQYF.

The V and J genes are TRBV7-2 and TRBJ2-1; TCRdb returns TRBD1, unconfirmable since there is no DNA. The CDR3 is made up of 16 amino acids. The germline gives CDR1 SGHTA, CDR2 FQGNSA. This chain's CDR3 is CASSFQSAQRYNEQFF.

This chain links TRBV11-2 with TRBJ2-2; TCRdb picks TRBD1, but there is no DNA to check that call. Germline loops: CDR1 SGHAT, CDR2 FQNNGV. The CDR3 spans 15 residues. The CDR3 loop reads CASSLVVGGTGELFF.

The chain uses TRBV7-3 and TRBJ2-3; TCRdb calls TRBD2, which cannot be checked without DNA. The CDR3 totals 15 residues. Germline V gene data show CDR1 as SGHTA and CDR2 as FQGTGA. The CDR3 sequence is CASSPYTSGTDTQYF.

The CDR3 is CASSVVGADTQYF. The chain couples TRBV9 to TRBJ2-3; TCRdb picks TRBD1, but there is no DNA to check that call. The length of the CDR3 is 13 residues. Germline V gives CDR1 SGDLS, CDR2 YYNGEE.

The chain combines TRBV9 with TRBJ2-7. Germline V CDR1 and CDR2: SGDLS, YYNGEE. The CDR3 has 14 amino acids. CDR3 loop: CASSVEVVSYEQYF.

V gene TRBV7-6 combines with J gene TRBJ2-1; there is no DNA to check the TCRdb D call of TRBD2. Germline V gene lookup returns CDR1 SGHVS and CDR2 FNYEAQ. This CDR3 spans 16 amino acids. The CDR3 spells CASSERGAGSYNEQFF.

The chain combines TRBV6-1 with TRBJ2-1; TCRdb's D call of TRBD1 is untestable without DNA. The germline V gene encodes CDR1 MNHNS and CDR2 SASEGT. The CDR3 sequence is 15 residues long. CDR3 sequence: CASRLRRTGANEQFF.

The V gene is TRBV3-1, the J gene TRBJ2-2. The CDR3 consists of 13 residues. Germline values: CDR1 LGHDT, CDR2 YNNKEL (reference sequence). CDR3 region: CASKGLWTGELFF.

The rearrangement links TRBV7-2 to TRBJ1-1. The CDR3 length is 15 residues. CDR1 and CDR2 (germline): SGHTA, FQGNSA. The CDR3 sequence: CASSLATVGYTEAFF.

The gene calls are TRBV7-2 and TRBJ2-2; TCRdb indicates TRBD1, and absent DNA this call remains unverified. Germline V gene sequence: CDR1 SGHTA, CDR2 FQGNSA. This CDR3 has 16 residues. The CDR3 region is CASSWRTGFNTGELFF.

The chain carries TRBV7-8 and TRBJ2-7; TCRdb selects TRBD1, and the lack of DNA leaves this call unchecked. Looked up from germline, CDR1 is SGHVS and CDR2 is FQNEAQ. The CDR3 runs 16 residues. The CDR3 loop reads CASSLAVGGRVYEQYF. Based on the CDR3 plus reference TRBV7-8 and TRBJ2-7, the full variable domain is GAGVSQSPRYKVAKRGQDVALRCDPISGHVSLFWYQQALGQGPEFLTYFQNEAQLDKSGLPSDRFFAERPEGSVSTLKIQRTQQEDSAVYLCASSLAVGGRVYEQYFGPGTRLTVT.

This rearrangement joins TRBV20-1 to TRBJ1-5; TCRdb's D call, TRBD1, is unchecked because there is no DNA. Germline CDR1 is DFQATT and CDR2 is SNEGSKA (reference sequence). This CDR3 spans 14 amino acids. The CDR3 region is CSARGDRDLQPQHF.

This chain connects TRBV27 to TRBJ2-1; TCRdb picks TRBD1, but there is no DNA to check that call. The CDR3 covers 13 residues. CDR1 is MNHEY, CDR2 SMNVEV, per germline (reference sequence). The CDR3 sequence is CASSLQGANEQFF.

This rearrangement joins TRBV7-2 to TRBJ1-6; absent DNA, TCRdb's TRBD1 call cannot be checked. This CDR3 comprises 16 residues. Looked up from germline, CDR1 is SGHTA and CDR2 is FQGNSA. CDR3 loop: CASSLGCQGSNSPLHF.

This chain links TRBV19 with TRBJ2-3; TCRdb's D call, TRBD1, is unchecked because there is no DNA. The V gene's germline CDR1 is LNHDA and CDR2 SQIVND (reference sequence). CDR3 length: 13 amino acids. Here the CDR3 reads CASSSDREDTQYF. The variable domain in full, completed from reference TRBV19 and TRBJ2-3, reads DGGITQSPKYLFRKEGQNVTLSCEQNLNHDAMYWYRQDPGQGLRLIYYSQIVNDFQKGDIAEGYSVSREKKESFPLTVTSAQKNPTAFYLCASSSDREDTQYFGPGTRLTVL.

V and J are TRBV27 and TRBJ2-3. The CDR3 length is 12 residues. The V gene's germline CDR1 is MNHEY and CDR2 SMNVEV (reference sequence). The CDR3 loop is CASSTAGDTQYF.

V and J are TRBV20-1 and TRBJ1-2; TCRdb names TRBD1, which stays unverified in the absence of DNA. This CDR3 region has 12 residues. Germline values: CDR1 DFQATT, CDR2 SNEGSKA (reference sequence). The CDR3 is CSAGQGRGGYTF.

This chain connects TRBV10-3 to TRBJ2-6; the D call of TRBD1 rests on TCRdb alone, since no DNA is present to check it. Germline CDR1 is ENHRY and CDR2 is SYGVKD. This CDR3 region has 18 residues. This CDR3 is CAISERQGAGTGANVLTF.

The chain links TRBV7-6 to TRBJ2-3; TCRdb's assignment of TRBD2 cannot be checked, as there is no DNA. CDR1 and CDR2 from the germline V gene are SGHVS and FNYEAQ. This CDR3 comprises 15 residues. This chain's CDR3 is CASSFLGSGGDTQYF.

The rearrangement joins TRBV5-1 to TRBJ1-6. The germline V gene encodes CDR1 SGHRS and CDR2 YFSETQ. This CDR3 contains 17 residues. The CDR3 sequence is CASSLDPWGPPGITLHF.

V and J are TRBV5-5 and TRBJ1-2; TCRdb returns TRBD1, unconfirmable since there is no DNA. CDR3 length equals 17 residues. Germline CDR1 SGHKS, CDR2 YYEKEE (reference sequence). The CDR3 is CASSTRPQGMIGRGYTF. Using reference TRBV5-5 and TRBJ1-2 for the parts outside the CDR3, the full variable domain is DAGVTQSPTHLIKTRGQQVTLRCSPISGHKSVSWYQQVLGQGPQFIFQYYEKEERGRGNFPDRFSARQFPNYSSELNVNALLLGDSALYLCASSTRPQGMIGRGYTFGSGTRLTVV.

The rearrangement uses TRBV29-1 and TRBJ2-2; TCRdb lists TRBD2, though no DNA is available to test this call. This CDR3 has 14 residues. In germline, CDR1 is SQVTM, CDR2 ANQGSEA. The CDR3 here is CSGFEGGYTGELCF.

This rearrangement joins TRBV20-1 to TRBJ2-7. CDR1 DFQATT and CDR2 SNEGSKA come from the germline V gene (reference sequence). CDR3 length equals 11 residues. CDR3 sequence: CSASSGNEQYF.

The J gene is TRBJ1-2, the V gene TRBV4-3; TCRdb's assignment of TRBD1 cannot be checked, as there is no DNA. Germline CDR1 is LGHNA and CDR2 is YSLEER. The length of the CDR3 is 17 residues. CDR3 region: CASSPYRGREINYGYTF.

This sequence joins TRBV4-3 and TRBJ2-1; the D gene TCRdb calls, TRBD1, cannot be checked with no DNA. CDR1 and CDR2 from the germline V gene are LGHNA and YSLEER. The CDR3 length is 17 residues. The CDR3 loop is CASSQDPAGAIYNEQFF.

The chain uses TRBV7-3 and TRBJ2-1; the TRBD2 assignment by TCRdb is unverifiable without DNA. Germline values: CDR1 SGHTA, CDR2 FQGTGA. The CDR3 extends over 15 amino acids. The CDR3 loop reads CASSLVGGAYNEQFF.

The rearrangement links TRBV14 to TRBJ2-7; TCRdb calls TRBD1, which cannot be checked without DNA. This CDR3 has 14 residues. Germline CDR1 SGHDN, CDR2 FVKESK. CDR3 loop: CASSLNPGGTTFYF.